The next 24 T cell receptor beta chains were all read from a single sample in a study of Graves' ophthalmopathy and Graves' hyperthyroidism (dated by TCRdb to the late 2010s). The run used an Illumina HiSeq 2000. For repertoire sequencing, TCR beta CDR3 regions were amplified from RNA transcripts. A first-round RT-PCR used HTBI primers with the Qiagen OneStep RT-PCR kit, followed by a second-round multiplex PCR, size selection and purification. The raw public reads went through TCRdb reprocessing: fastp at Q25, MiXCR clone calling, in-frame beta chains kept. Each entry merges the rows of one CDR3 protein and shows their most common DNA and genes. Within this sample are hundreds of thousands of distinct CDR3 sequences, with about a fifth of them counted one time only. Of the sample, around 6.5% is held by the ten largest clones. The sample was peripheral blood. Receptor source: a woman aged 18 to 35 with stable Graves' hyperthyroidism. Some clones in this sample may be carry-over from other donors' samples. Donor details come from another sample of the same person, matched by shared clones.

The sample holds many counts of this clonotype. CDR3 sequence: CASSLSRYTEAFF. CDR3 in DNA: TGTGCCAGCAGTTTAAGCCGGTACACTGAAGCTTTCTTT. This rearrangement joins TRBV12-3 or TRBV12-4 to TRBJ1-1; D gene ambiguous. V lost 2 bases to trimming and J lost 3 bases, with 7 bases between them. The CDR3 totals 13 residues.

Many counts were recorded for this clonotype. The genes are TRBV12-3 or TRBV12-4 and TRBJ1-1; 10 nucleotides agree with TRBD1. CDR3 length equals 13 residues. V lost 10 bases to trimming and J lost 5 bases; unmatched junction nucleotides: 7. CDR3 bases: TGTGCCACCCGACTGGGACAGGGGACTGAAGCTTTCTTT. Its protein is CATRLGQGTEAFF.

This clonotype was observed at least ten times. J is TRBJ1-2 and V is TRBV4-1; perhaps TRBD1 as D (5 bases). Germline-derived CDR1 and CDR2 are MGHRA and YSYEKL. The CDR3 loop spans 14 amino acids. With 1 base removed from V and 6 bases from J, the gap between germline ends came to 12 bases. CDR3 DNA: TGCGCCAGCAGCCAAGCCGGCAGGGCGAATGGCTACACCTTC. Its translation is CASSQAGRANGYTF.

A few counts support this clonotype. DNA of the CDR3: TGTGCCAGCAGTTTTTCAGGGGGCCTAAGATACGAGCAGTACTTC. Amino acid sequence: CASSFSGGLRYEQYF. The chain couples TRBV28 to TRBJ2-7; the match to TRBD1 covers 8 bases. The CDR3 is 15 residues long. CDR1 and CDR2 from the germline V gene are MDHEN and SYDVKM. The ends lost 3 bases at V and 4 bases at J; junction bases unmatched: 8.

The chain employs TRBV6-2 or TRBV6-3 and TRBJ1-5, with D unresolved. The CDR3 spans 14 residues. Per the germline V gene, CDR1 is MNHEY and CDR2 is SVGEGT. Trimming stripped 1 base from V and 0 bases from J, with 4 bases between. The CDR3: CASSYYNSNQPQHF. CDR3 bases: TGTGCCAGCAGTTACTATAATAGCAATCAGCCCCAGCATTTT.

There are a few counts of this clonotype. This sequence joins TRBV6-2 or TRBV6-3 and TRBJ2-7; 7 bases agree with TRBD2. V dropped 2 bases and J dropped 2; count of bases not matched to a gene: 6. This CDR3 is built from 15 residues. Germline V gives CDR1 MNHEY, CDR2 SVGEGT. CDR3 nucleotides: TGTGCCAGCAGTTACGCCAGGGAGGGGCCCTACGAGCAGTACTTC. Translated, it gives CASSYAREGPYEQYF.

This clonotype was recorded at least ten times. V gene TRBV6-2 or TRBV6-3 combines with J gene TRBJ1-5; D may be TRBD1 (5 bases). V dropped 9 bases and J dropped 3 bases, with 18 bases sitting between them. CDR3 size: 15 residues. Germline V gives CDR1 MNHEY, CDR2 SVGEGT. The CDR3 loop reads CASWTLQVHNQPQHF. CDR3 bases: TGTGCCAGTTGGACTTTACAGGTCCACAATCAGCCCCAGCATTTT.

The chain couples TRBV4-2 to TRBJ1-1; D perhaps matches TRBD1 (5 bases). CDR3 size: 16 residues. The germline V and J ends were trimmed by 1 base and 5 bases, with 17 bases remaining between them. The germline CDR1 and CDR2 sequences are LGHNA and YNFKEQ. The CDR3 loop is CASSQVQRGVGTEAFF. Written as DNA, the CDR3 is TGTGCCAGCAGCCAAGTTCAACGGGGGGTTGGAACTGAAGCTTTCTTT.

This clonotype has at least ten counts. This chain joins TRBV28 and TRBJ2-7; 11 nucleotides agree with TRBD1. This CDR3 is built from 14 residues. Germline CDR1 reads MDHEN; CDR2 reads SYDVKM. Losses at the gene ends were 6 bases for V and 3 bases for J; bases not matched to a gene: 4. CDR3 coding DNA: TGTGCCAGCAGCTATGGGACAGGGGGCTACGAGCAGTACTTC. Its translation is CASSYGTGGYEQYF.

In this sample, this clonotype turned up many times. The J gene is TRBJ1-5, the V gene TRBV2, with 7 bases matching TRBD1. CDR1 is SNHLY and CDR2 is FYNNEI in the germline V gene. J was trimmed by 6 bases and V by 7 bases; bases with no gene match: 18. This CDR3 has 17 residues. The CDR3 bases are TGTGCCAGCAAAGGCTTGCGAGGGGGCGCGTCAACTCAGCCCCAGCATTTT. As protein: CASKGLRGGASTQPQHF.

In this sample, this clonotype turned up many times. V usage is TRBV4-1 and J usage is TRBJ2-7, with TRBD2 matching over 10 bases. Germline loops: CDR1 MGHRA, CDR2 YSYEKL. J was trimmed by 3 bases and V by 0 bases; bases with no gene match: 8. The CDR3 runs 17 residues. CDR3 sequence (DNA): TGCGCCAGCAGCCAAGAGCCCCCGGGACTAGCGATCTACGAGCAGTACTTC. Translated: CASSQEPPGLAIYEQYF.

This clonotype was recorded at least ten times. The chain recombines TRBV20-1 with TRBJ2-5; D is uncertain. V was clipped by 1 base and J by 1 base, with 4 bases between them. The length of the CDR3 is 12 residues. The germline CDR1 and CDR2 sequences are DFQATT and SNEGSKA (reference sequence). CDR3: CSARVFQETQYF. In DNA form, the CDR3 reads TGCAGTGCTAGAGTCTTCCAAGAGACCCAGTACTTC.

This clonotype was seen repeatedly, ten times or more. The J gene is TRBJ2-5, the V gene TRBV27; D perhaps matches TRBD1 (5 bases). Trimming pared 7 bases from V and 0 bases from J, leaving 18 bases between. Looked up from germline, CDR1 is MNHEY and CDR2 is SMNVEV (reference sequence). The CDR3 loop spans 16 amino acids. The CDR3 DNA follows: TGTGCCAGCACCCCCGAGACAGCAAAAAACCAAGAGACCCAGTACTTC. This encodes CASTPETAKNQETQYF.

The V gene is TRBV6-2 or TRBV6-3, the J gene TRBJ1-5; D is ambiguous. Trimming removed 6 bases at V and 7 bases at J, with 16 bases between. Germline loops: CDR1 MNHEY, CDR2 SVGEGT. The CDR3 is made up of 14 amino acids. CDR3 in amino acids: CASRGRTNGQPQHF. CDR3 coding DNA: TGTGCCAGCAGAGGACGTACAAACGGGCAGCCCCAGCATTTT.

At least ten counts were recorded for this clonotype. The rearrangement uses TRBV12-3 or TRBV12-4 and TRBJ2-2, with 9 bases aligning to TRBD1. The J segment lost 6 bases and the V segment lost 4 bases, leaving 3 bases of the junction unmatched. The CDR3 runs 14 residues. The CDR3 spells CASSWGQGAGELFF. The CDR3 DNA reads as TGTGCCAGCAGTTGGGGACAGGGCGCCGGGGAGCTGTTTTTT.

This clonotype appeared a few times. This chain uses TRBV28 with TRBJ1-5; tentatively, D is TRBD1 (5 bases). Germline V CDR1 and CDR2: MDHEN, SYDVKM. The ends were cut back, 6 bases at V and 5 bases at J, with 14 bases in the middle. This CDR3 spans 14 amino acids. The CDR3 coding sequence is TGTGCCAGCAGACGAGGGACGGCGGATCAGCCCCAGCATTTT. This codes for CASRRGTADQPQHF.

The V gene is TRBV12-5, the J gene TRBJ2-7; D unclear. Trimming removed 0 bases at V and 10 bases at J, with 22 bases between. This CDR3 spans 16 amino acids. Looked up from germline, CDR1 is LGHNT and CDR2 is FRNRAP. Here the CDR3 reads CASGLVLLGPYSDQYF. In DNA, the CDR3 is TGTGCTAGTGGTTTGGTACTACTGGGTCCGTACTCCGATCAGTACTTC.

At least ten counts were recorded for this clonotype. The CDR3 is CAISETPEVNYGYTF. In DNA form, the CDR3 reads TGTGCCATCAGTGAGACCCCGGAGGTGAACTATGGCTACACCTTC. The chain combines TRBV10-3 with TRBJ1-2; unclear D gene. From germline, CDR1 is ENHRY and CDR2 SYGVKD. Trimming took 2 bases from V and 2 from J, leaving 12 bases between them. The CDR3 loop spans 15 amino acids.

This clonotype came up many times. The V gene is TRBV30, the J gene TRBJ1-2; D is unclear. V lost 0 bases to trimming and J lost 6 bases, with 5 bases between them. Germline CDR1 is GTSNPN and CDR2 is SVGIG (reference sequence). This CDR3 comprises 11 residues. CDR3 amino acids: CAWSVRDGYTF. The CDR3 DNA sequence: TGTGCCTGGAGTGTACGAGATGGCTACACCTTC.

This clonotype was detected only a few times. The chain has TRBV12-3 or TRBV12-4 and TRBJ1-5, with a possible D match to TRBD1 (5 bases). The V gene lost 7 bases and the J gene lost 0 bases, with 16 bases spanning the gap. The CDR3 contains 16 residues. CDR3 residues: CASTQTATYSNQPQHF. The CDR3 bases are TGTGCCAGCACCCAGACAGCGACATATAGCAATCAGCCCCAGCATTTT.

The table lists this clonotype with many counts. The rearrangement links TRBV6-1 to TRBJ2-7, with 8 bases that match TRBD1. Germline V gene sequence: CDR1 MNHNS, CDR2 SASEGT. V was pared by 7 bases and J by 6 bases, with 11 bases of the junction left unmatched. The CDR3 spans 14 residues. CDR3 in DNA: TGTGCCAGCATAACGGCAGGGGGCTCGGGCGAGCAGTACTTC. Residues: CASITAGGSGEQYF.

This clonotype has a handful of counts. This CDR3 is CASSQFRAGIETQYF. DNA of the CDR3: TGTGCCAGCAGCCAATTTAGGGCAGGGATTGAGACCCAGTACTTC. The chain employs TRBV3-1 and TRBJ2-5; the D gene is possibly TRBD1 (5 bases). Trimming pared 2 bases from V and 5 bases from J, leaving 15 bases between. The CDR3 loop spans 15 amino acids. The V gene's germline CDR1 is LGHDT and CDR2 YNNKEL (reference sequence).

The chain is built from TRBV30 and TRBJ2-7, with TRBD1 as a possible D gene (5 bases). Trimming pared 7 bases from V and 3 bases from J, leaving 13 bases between. The CDR3 totals 12 residues. Germline V lookup: CDR1 GTSNPN, CDR2 SVGIG (reference sequence). The CDR3 reads CAYRQTGYEQYF. CDR3 DNA: TGTGCCTACCGACAGACTGGCTACGAGCAGTACTTC.

The J gene is TRBJ1-5, the V gene TRBV24-1, with a possible D match to TRBD1 (6 bases). Germline V CDR1 and CDR2: KGHDR, SFDVKD. This CDR3 is built from 13 residues. The V end was cut by 10 bases, the J end by 5 bases, with 14 bases between. In DNA, the CDR3 is TGTGCCACTCGAGGGGGTTCGGATCAGCCCCAGCATTTT. This codes for CATRGGSDQPQHF.